A selection of T cell receptor beta chains follows, all from one sample in a study of CD8 T cells in ankylosing spondylitis. TCRdb independently ran MiXCR on the 5' RACE reads; one entry per CDR3 protein. The sample carries almost 250,000 distinct CDR3 sequences, roughly 32% recorded once. Sequences were obtained from blood, either unsorted or a sorted T cell fraction (not recorded which). The receptor source for this set is a male donor with ankylosing spondylitis or in good health (not recorded which). Each CDR3 is given with its conserved first and last residue. The D gene is left open where the match is weak. Not all rows give a size; the values are once, few, many and, for expanded clones, a class.

v_call,d_call,clone_size,j_call,cdr3_nt,cdr3_aa
TRBV5-1,NA,many,TRBJ2-7,TGTGCCAGCAGCTTAGACTACGAGCAGTACTTC,CASSLDYEQYF
TRBV20-1,NA,few,TRBJ2-5,TGCAGTGCTTTCCGCGTTGGGGGGGCCCAAGAGACCCAGTACTTC,CSAFRVGGAQETQYF
TRBV20-1,NA,few,TRBJ2-7,TGCAGTGCTAGACGCAGGGCAGGGCGCGAGCAGTACTTC,CSARRRAGREQYF
TRBV6-5,TRBD1,few,TRBJ1-4,TGTGCCAGCAGTTACAGGGACAGGGGACCCTATGCAACTAATGAAAAACTGTTTTTT,CASSYRDRGPYATNEKLFF
TRBV12-3/TRBV12-4,NA,few,TRBJ2-1,TGTGCCAGCAGTTTAGTGGGTCTGACCTACAATGAGCAGTTCTTC,CASSLVGLTYNEQFF
TRBV20-1,TRBD2,many,TRBJ2-5,TGCAGCGCAGGCAGCGGGAAAGAGACCCAGTACTTC,CSAGSGKETQYF
TRBV7-8,TRBD1,NA,TRBJ2-4,TGTGCCAGCAGCTGGGACCAGGGGGCCAGGAACATTCAGTACTTC,CASSWDQGARNIQYF
TRBV5-5,NA,few,TRBJ2-1,TGCGCCAGCAGCTTGGGGCAGAGCTCCTACAATGAGCAGTTCTTC,CASSLGQSSYNEQFF
TRBV5-6,TRBD1,NA,TRBJ2-7,TGTGCCAGCAGTCCCCGGACAGGGGGCTTTTCCGAGCAGTACTTC,CASSPRTGGFSEQYF
TRBV5-1,NA,NA,TRBJ2-5,TGCGCCAGCAGCTTGGAACCCTGGATAGGAGAGATCCAAGAGACCCAGTACTTC,CASSLEPWIGEIQETQYF
TRBV5-5,NA,few,TRBJ2-7,TGTGCCAGCAGCTTGGCATCCTCAGGGACGCCCTACGAGCAGTACTTC,CASSLASSGTPYEQYF
TRBV20-1,NA,NA,TRBJ2-7,TGCAGTGCTAGTAGGGAGTACGAGCAGTACTTC,CSASREYEQYF
TRBV20-1,NA,few,TRBJ2-3,TGCAGTGCTAGCGGTCCTGAGGGGGGGGGTAGTACGCAGTATTTT,CSASGPEGGGSTQYF
TRBV20-1,NA,NA,TRBJ2-5,TGCAGTGGCGAGGGGACTGTACAAGAGACCCAGTACTTC,CSGEGTVQETQYF
TRBV10-3,NA,NA,TRBJ2-3,TGTGCCATCTCGAGTTCTCAGGAAGATACGCAGTATTTT,CAISSSQEDTQYF
TRBV5-1,NA,NA,TRBJ1-2,TGCGCCAGCAGCCCGATTCTATGGGGAGCGGGCTACACCTTC,CASSPILWGAGYTF
TRBV20-1,NA,once,TRBJ2-5,TGCAGTGCTTCGGACGACCCTAGACAGGCGGGGACCCAGTACTTC,CSASDDPRQAGTQYF
TRBV30,NA,NA,TRBJ1-3,TGTGCCTCTTACAGGCGGGCGGACACCATATATTTT,CASYRRADTIYF
TRBV28,NA,once,TRBJ1-2,TGTGCCAGCAGTTTCCAGGGTCCCTATGGCTACACCTTC,CASSFQGPYGYTF
TRBV7-8,TRBD2,few,TRBJ2-1,TGTGCCAGTGGCTCCCGGCTAGCGGGGGACAATGAGCAGTTCTTC,CASGSRLAGDNEQFF
TRBV29-1,NA,few,TRBJ1-2,TGCAGCGTTCCGCAGGGCGGTGGCTACACCTTC,CSVPQGGGYTF
TRBV12-3/TRBV12-4,NA,NA,TRBJ2-3,TGTGCCAGCAGTCCCCCGGTCTACACAGATACGCAGTATTTT,CASSPPVYTDTQYF
TRBV20-1,TRBD1,many,TRBJ1-5,TGCAGTGCTGGCAACAGGGGGGATCATCAGCCCCAGCATTTT,CSAGNRGDHQPQHF
TRBV20-1,TRBD1,few,TRBJ2-1,TGCAGTGCTAGAGGTCGCGGACAGGGACAATCCCTCCCCGACAATGAGCAGTTCTTC,CSARGRGQGQSLPDNEQFF
TRBV29-1,TRBD2,NA,TRBJ2-1,TGCAGCGTTGTGGGGCTAGCGGCCGCTTACAATGAGCAGTTCTTC,CSVVGLAAAYNEQFF
TRBV18,NA,NA,TRBJ2-3,TGTGCCAGCTCACTTAATCTCGACAGCACAGATACGCAGTATTTT,CASSLNLDSTDTQYF
TRBV12-3/TRBV12-4,NA,few,TRBJ2-1,TGTGCCAGCAGCCTGGGGGCGTCGGAGCAGTTCTTC,CASSLGASEQFF
TRBV18,NA,NA,TRBJ2-3,TGTGCCAGCTCACCCGGGGATGAAGATACGCAGTATTTT,CASSPGDEDTQYF
TRBV28,TRBD1,NA,TRBJ1-4,TGTGCCAGCAGTACCGGACAGGGGAACGGTGAAAAACTGTTTTTT,CASSTGQGNGEKLFF
TRBV7-3,NA,few,TRBJ1-6,TGTGCCAGCAGCTTAAGTCTTCCTAATTCACCCCTCCACTTT,CASSLSLPNSPLHF
TRBV20-1,TRBD1,NA,TRBJ1-3,TGCAGTGCCGAGGACAGGGACTCTGGAAACACCATATATTTT,CSAEDRDSGNTIYF
TRBV5-5,NA,NA,TRBJ2-3,TGTGCCAGCAGCCCCATTATCGTTAGCACAGATACGCAGTATTTT,CASSPIIVSTDTQYF
TRBV6-5,NA,many,TRBJ1-1,TGTGCCAGCAGTTATCACGGTGGCGGGAACACTGAAGCTTTCTTT,CASSYHGGGNTEAFF
TRBV12-3/TRBV12-4,TRBD2,NA,TRBJ2-5,TGTGCCAGCAGCAAAACTAGCGGGGGGCTAAAAGAGACCCAGTACTTC,CASSKTSGGLKETQYF
TRBV6-1,NA,few,TRBJ1-5,TGTGCCAGCATCGACACGGCAATTTACAATCAGCCCCAGCATTTT,CASIDTAIYNQPQHF
TRBV12-3/TRBV12-4,TRBD1,few,TRBJ1-2,TGTGCCAGCAGCCGAGACAGGGTGGGCTACACCTTC,CASSRDRVGYTF
TRBV20-1,TRBD2,few,TRBJ2-3,TGCAGTGCTAGAGTTCGACTAGCGGGGGTTACGTACCTCTCTGATACGCAGTATTTT,CSARVRLAGVTYLSDTQYF
TRBV7-9,TRBD2,few,TRBJ2-1,TGTGCCAGCAGCTCTGGGGCGACTAGCGGGGGGCATGAGCAGTTCTTC,CASSSGATSGGHEQFF
TRBV7-7,NA,few,TRBJ2-7,TGTGCCAGCAGCTTATTTAGGCGGGTCAATAATTCCTACGAGCAGTACTTC,CASSLFRRVNNSYEQYF
TRBV12-3/TRBV12-4,NA,NA,TRBJ1-4,TGTGCCAGCAGTTTTGAAGGGTTTGGTAATGAAAAACTGTTTTTT,CASSFEGFGNEKLFF
TRBV18,NA,NA,TRBJ2-6,TGTGCCAGCCAAGACAGCTCTGGGGCCAACGTCCTGACTTTC,CASQDSSGANVLTF
TRBV11-2,NA,NA,TRBJ2-2,TGTGCCAGCAGCTTAGGGGGGGGGCACACCGGGGAGCTGTTTTTT,CASSLGGGHTGELFF
TRBV5-1,NA,few,TRBJ1-4,TGCGCCAGCAGCCGGGAGGTTGCTAATGAAAAACTGTTTTTT,CASSREVANEKLFF
TRBV20-1,NA,few,TRBJ2-3,TGCAGTGCTAGAAGGGCAGTGGAGACAGATACGCAGTATTTT,CSARRAVETDTQYF
TRBV24-1,NA,few,TRBJ2-5,TGTGCCACCAGTGATTCCGTTGTAGAAGAGACCCAGTACTTC,CATSDSVVEETQYF